The 17 T cell receptor beta chains below come from one sample, sequenced in a study of cytomegalovirus exposure and HLA in healthy donors. PCR amplification relied on 60 Vbeta primers (plus 13 Jbeta primers). Produced via immunoSEQ multiplex PCR; TCRdb's table is partial and in-frame only. In the table there are nearly 95,000 clones, roughly 73% of which are singletons. What was sequenced was PBMCs. These receptors were taken from a woman aged 40 to 49 in good health and CMV-seronegative.

This clone was detected only a few times. This chain joins TRBV2 and TRBJ2-7, with D unresolved. Deletions cut 3 bases from V and 7 bases from J, with 13 bases between. CDR1 and CDR2 (germline): SNHLY, FYNNEI. The CDR3 spans 13 residues. This chain's CDR3 is CASSEVSRREQYF. In DNA, the CDR3 is TGTGCCAGCAGTGAGGTCTCCCGGCGGGAGCAGTACTTC.

The V gene is TRBV5-6, the J gene TRBJ1-5; possibly TRBD1 for D (6 bases). The length of the CDR3 is 15 residues. V shed 3 bases and J shed 6 bases, with 16 bases lying between them. Germline V gene sequence: CDR1 SGHDT, CDR2 YYEEEE. The CDR3: CASSWGRGLGQPQHF. In DNA, the CDR3 is TGTGCCAGCAGCTGGGGGCGGGGGCTCGGTCAGCCCCAGCATTTT. Supplemented by reference TRBV5-6 and TRBJ1-5, the full variable domain reads DAGVTQSPTHLIKTRGQQVTLRCSPKSGHDTVSWYQQALGQGPQFIFQYYEEEERQRGNFPDRFSGHQFPNYSSELNVNALLLGDSALYLCASSWGRGLGQPQHFGDGTRLSIL.

This rearrangement joins TRBV9 to TRBJ2-7; the D gene is possibly TRBD1 (6 bases). In germline, CDR1 is SGDLS, CDR2 YYNGEE. V lost 0 bases to trimming and J lost 6 bases, with 7 bases between them. The CDR3 spans 12 residues. The CDR3 DNA sequence: TGTGCCAGCAGCGTAGGAGGGGGCGAGCAGTACTTC. It is translated as CASSVGGGEQYF.

This chain uses TRBV30 with TRBJ1-1; D is ambiguous. The CDR3 extends over 12 amino acids. CDR1 and CDR2 (germline): GTSNPN, SVGIG (reference sequence). Trimming left V 0 bases short and J 5 bases short, with 7 bases between. The CDR3 spells CAWSVLSTEAFF. CDR3 sequence (DNA): TGTGCCTGGAGTGTACTTAGTACTGAAGCTTTCTTT.

The chain employs TRBV7-2 and TRBJ2-3; possibly TRBD2 for D (5 bases). The CDR3 has 13 amino acids. Germline CDR1 reads SGHTA; CDR2 reads FQGNSA. The V end was cut by 8 bases, the J end by 2 bases, with 11 bases between. The CDR3 reads CASGPRDTDTQYF. In DNA, the CDR3 is TGTGCCAGCGGGCCGAGGGACACAGATACGCAGTATTTT.

This clone showed up just a few times. This rearrangement joins TRBV5-5 to TRBJ1-4, with D possibly matching TRBD1 (6 bases). Germline V gene lookup returns CDR1 SGHKS and CDR2 YYEKEE (reference sequence). V shed 4 bases and J shed 7 bases, with 20 bases lying between them. This CDR3 is 16 amino acids long. CDR3 region: CASSLNWGQFAEKLFF. The CDR3 DNA is TGTGCCAGCAGCCTTAACTGGGGACAATTCGCTGAAAAACTGTTTTTT.

The rearrangement joins TRBV27 to TRBJ2-2; possible D gene TRBD1, 5 bases. In germline, CDR1 is MNHEY, CDR2 SMNVEV (reference sequence). The length of the CDR3 is 15 residues. V was cut by 6 bases and J by 4 bases, with 15 bases left in between. The CDR3: CASRPSRVRTGELFF. CDR3 nucleotide sequence: TGTGCCAGCAGACCCTCCAGGGTTCGCACCGGGGAGCTGTTTTTT.

The rearrangement joins TRBV6-5 to TRBJ2-2; 8 bases map to TRBD2. The CDR3 totals 15 residues. Per germline, CDR1 MNHEY and CDR2 SVGAGI. V gave up 6 bases and J gave up 5 bases; unmatched junction bases: 8. The CDR3 DNA reads TGTGCCAGCAGATTGAGCGGGGGATCTACCGGGGAGCTGTTTTTT. This codes for CASRLSGGSTGELFF.

V gene TRBV5-4 combines with J gene TRBJ1-2; 9 bases align to TRBD1. The germline CDR1 and CDR2 sequences are SGHNT and YYREEE (reference sequence). With 3 bases clipped from V and 3 bases from J, the junction kept 0 bases outside the gene matches. This CDR3 has 13 amino acids. CDR3 DNA: TGTGCCAGCAGCTGGACAGGGGACTATGGCTACACCTTC. It yields the protein CASSWTGDYGYTF.

This clone was seen once. The V and J genes are TRBV28 and TRBJ2-5, with 12 bases that match TRBD2. The CDR3 is made up of 15 amino acids. Trimming removed 7 bases from V and 5 bases from J; junction bases left unmatched: 8. Germline loops: CDR1 MDHEN, CDR2 SYDVKM. The CDR3 spells CASTYPSGGAETQYF. The CDR3 nucleotides are TGTGCCAGCACTTATCCTAGCGGGGGGGCTGAGACCCAGTACTTC.

This clone appeared a few times. J is TRBJ1-6 and V is TRBV7-2, with a tentative D call TRBD1 (5 bases). The V gene's germline CDR1 is SGHTA and CDR2 FQGNSA. The V gene lost 5 bases and the J gene lost 1 base, with 9 bases spanning the gap. CDR3 length: 15 amino acids. CDR3 nucleotide sequence: TGTGCCAGCAGCCCCCCAGGGTCCTATAATTCACCCCTCCACTTT. This sequence encodes CASSPPGSYNSPLHF.

The chain employs TRBV5-1 and TRBJ1-1; a weak D match, TRBD1 (6 bases). Germline V gives CDR1 SGHRS, CDR2 YFSETQ. CDR3 length equals 15 residues. The V end lost 4 bases, the J end lost 1 base, and 14 bases lay between the germline ends. The DNA for the CDR3 is TGCGCCAGCAGCCCGCAGGGGCCGAAGAACACTGAAGCTTTCTTT. Translated: CASSPQGPKNTEAFF.

The chain links TRBV7-8 to TRBJ1-2; 12 bases align to TRBD1. J gave up 5 bases and V 5 bases, and 6 bases lay outside the gene matches. The CDR3 covers 15 residues. The germline V gene has CDR1 SGHVS and CDR2 FQNEAQ. The CDR3 bases are TGTGCCAGCAGCACGGGACAGGGGGCAGGGTATGGCTACACCTTC. Translating it yields CASSTGQGAGYGYTF.

This chain connects TRBV27 to TRBJ2-5; possible D gene TRBD1, 5 bases. Trimming left V 5 bases short and J 2 bases short, with 9 bases between. Germline V gene sequence: CDR1 MNHEY, CDR2 SMNVEV (reference sequence). The CDR3 sequence is 13 residues long. The CDR3 coding sequence is TGTGCCAGCAGTAGTGACAGTCAAGAGACCCAGTACTTC. Its translation is CASSSDSQETQYF.

The rearrangement uses TRBV10-3 and TRBJ2-7; 8 bases match TRBD1. In germline, CDR1 is ENHRY, CDR2 SYGVKD. The CDR3 totals 15 residues. J gave up 0 bases and V 6 bases, and 7 bases lay outside the gene matches. The CDR3 reads CAIRDRDRSSYEQYF. The CDR3 nucleotides read TGTGCCATCAGGGACCGGGACAGGAGCTCCTACGAGCAGTACTTC.

This sequence joins TRBV6-4 and TRBJ2-3; 8 bases align to TRBD1. The CDR3 totals 16 residues. V lost 0 bases, J lost 11 bases, and 13 bases stayed unmatched. Germline V gives CDR1 MRHNA, CDR2 SNTAGT. This CDR3 reads CASSDSIGTGAQMQYF. CDR3 nucleotide sequence: TGTGCCAGCAGTGACTCGATAGGGACAGGTGCCCAGATGCAGTATTTT.

The chain links TRBV6-5 to TRBJ2-1; D is unresolved. V was trimmed by 2 bases and J by 0 bases, leaving 5 bases between them. This CDR3 has 14 amino acids. The germline V gene encodes CDR1 MNHEY and CDR2 SVGAGI. CDR3 DNA sequence: TGTGCCAGCAGTTACGGCAGCTCCTACAATGAGCAGTTCTTC. This gives the protein CASSYGSSYNEQFF.